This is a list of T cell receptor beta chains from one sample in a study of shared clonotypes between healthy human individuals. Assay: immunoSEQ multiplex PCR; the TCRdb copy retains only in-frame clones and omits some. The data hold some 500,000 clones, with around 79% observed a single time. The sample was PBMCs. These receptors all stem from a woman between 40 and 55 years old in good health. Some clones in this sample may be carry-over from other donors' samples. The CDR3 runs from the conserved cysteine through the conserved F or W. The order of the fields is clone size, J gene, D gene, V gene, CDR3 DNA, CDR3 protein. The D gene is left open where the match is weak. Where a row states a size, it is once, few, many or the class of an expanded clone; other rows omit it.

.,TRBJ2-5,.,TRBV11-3,TGTGCCAGCAGCTCACGCCCGTACTTC,CASSSRPYF
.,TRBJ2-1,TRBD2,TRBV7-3,TGTGCCAGCAGCCCGGGCGGGAGGGGCTCCTACAATGAGCAGTTCTTC,CASSPGGRGSYNEQFF
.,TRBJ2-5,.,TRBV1,TGCACCCCCCTAGGTCGGGAGGGCCTTGGAGAGACCCAGTACTTC,CTPLGREGLGETQYF
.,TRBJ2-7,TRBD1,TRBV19,TGTGCCAGTAGTAATGGGGACAGCTCCTACGAGCAGTACTTC,CASSNGDSSYEQYF
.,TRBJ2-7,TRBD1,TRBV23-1,TGCGCCAGCAGTCACCGAAGACAGGGGGCCAACGAGCAGTACTTC,CASSHRRQGANEQYF
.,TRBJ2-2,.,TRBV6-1,TGTGCCAGCAGTGAAGTACCTTTTTCCGGAAGGGTCGCGAACACCGGGGAGCTGTTTTTT,CASSEVPFSGRVANTGELFF
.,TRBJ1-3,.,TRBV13,TGTGCCAGCAGCTTAGGTCGCAGCTCTGGAAACACCATATATTTT,CASSLGRSSGNTIYF
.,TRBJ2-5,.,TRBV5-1,TGCGCCAGCAGCCTAGGTGGGGGGATACAGTACCAAGAGACCCAGTACTTC,CASSLGGGIQYQETQYF
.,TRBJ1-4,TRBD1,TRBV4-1,TGCGCCAGCAGCCAACAGGACAGGGCGAATGAAAAACTGTTTTTT,CASSQQDRANEKLFF
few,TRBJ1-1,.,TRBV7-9,TGTGCCAGCAGCTTAGCGGTCGTCAGGGGGAACACTGAAGCTTTCTTT,CASSLAVVRGNTEAFF
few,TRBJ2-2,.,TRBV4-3,TGCGCCAGCAGCCAAGATAGGACCGGGGAGCTGTTTTTT,CASSQDRTGELFF
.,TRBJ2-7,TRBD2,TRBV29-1,TGCAGCGTTGAAAGCACTAGCGGGAGTGCCTACGAGCAGTACTTC,CSVESTSGSAYEQYF
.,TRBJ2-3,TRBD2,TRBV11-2,TGTGCCAGCAGCTTAGATCTCGGCGGGAGGGTTACAGATACGCAGTATTTT,CASSLDLGGRVTDTQYF
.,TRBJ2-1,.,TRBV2,TGTGCCAGCAGTGAAGATCCAGCCTACAATGAGCAGTTCTTC,CASSEDPAYNEQFF
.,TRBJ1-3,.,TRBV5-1,TGCGCCAGCAGCTTGGCCGATAGAAACAGCCTATTTGGAAACACCATATATTTT,CASSLADRNSLFGNTIYF
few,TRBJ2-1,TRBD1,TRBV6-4,TGTGCCAGCAGTTTAGAATTCCGGGACAGACAGTTCTTC,CASSLEFRDRQFF
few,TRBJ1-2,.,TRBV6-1,TGTGCCAGCAGTGAACAGGGGAAGTATGGCTACACCTTC,CASSEQGKYGYTF
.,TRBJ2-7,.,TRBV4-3,TGCGCCAGCAGCCAAACCCCGGGGGACAGCTACGAGCAGTACTTC,CASSQTPGDSYEQYF
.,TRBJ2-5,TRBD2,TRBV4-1,TGCGCCAGCAGCAGGGGACTAGCAGAAGAGACCCAGTACTTC,CASSRGLAEETQYF
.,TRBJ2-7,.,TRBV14,TGTGCCAGCAGCGGAAGTTACGAGCAGTACTTC,CASSGSYEQYF
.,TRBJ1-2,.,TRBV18,TGTGCCAGCTCACCCCCAGGTGTTATTTCAGAGGGCCGCTATGGCTACACCTTC,CASSPPGVISEGRYGYTF
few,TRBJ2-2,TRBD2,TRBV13,TGTGCCAGCAGTCAACTTAGCGGGAGGGCACACACCGGGGAGCTGTTTTTT,CASSQLSGRAHTGELFF
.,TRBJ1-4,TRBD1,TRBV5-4,TGTGCCAGCAGCCCTCGACAGGGGGCAGGTGAAAAACTGTTTTTT,CASSPRQGAGEKLFF
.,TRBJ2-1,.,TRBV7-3,TGTGCCAGCAGTAACCAGGGGAATGAGCAGTTCTTC,CASSNQGNEQFF
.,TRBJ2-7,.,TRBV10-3,TGTGCCACCACCAGCGGGTCTTACGAGCAGTACTTC,CATTSGSYEQYF
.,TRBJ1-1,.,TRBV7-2,TGTGCCAGCAGCTTAGCTTCAGGGATGAACACTGAAGCTTTCTTT,CASSLASGMNTEAFF
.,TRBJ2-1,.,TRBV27,TGTGCCAGCAGTTCGGCACGGGTCGAGCAGTTCTTC,CASSSARVEQFF
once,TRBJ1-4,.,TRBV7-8,TGTGCCAGCAGCTTATCAACTAATGAAAAACTGTTTTTT,CASSLSTNEKLFF
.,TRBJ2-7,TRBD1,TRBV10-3,TGTGCCATCAGTGACCCCGGGACAGGGGTATACGAGCAGTACTTC,CAISDPGTGVYEQYF
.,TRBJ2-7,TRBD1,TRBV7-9,TGTGCCAGCAACGTACAGGGGGCCTACGAGCAGTACTTC,CASNVQGAYEQYF
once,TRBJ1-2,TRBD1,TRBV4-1,TGCGCCAGCAGCCAACGAGGGGAGCCGGGACAGGGCATCTATGGCTACACCTTC,CASSQRGEPGQGIYGYTF
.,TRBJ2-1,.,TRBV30,TGTGCCTGGAGTTACACTAGCTTTGAGCAGTTCTTC,CAWSYTSFEQFF
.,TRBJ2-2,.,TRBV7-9,TGTGCCAGCAGCTTAGCGGGAGGTAGAACCGGGGAGCTGTTTTTT,CASSLAGGRTGELFF
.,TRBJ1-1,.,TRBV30,TGTGCCTGGAGTAAGTTTATGAACACTGAAGCTTTCTTT,CAWSKFMNTEAFF
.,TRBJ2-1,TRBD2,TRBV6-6,TGTGCCAGCAGTTACTCCGGGCTAGCGGAAGGCAATGAGCAGTTCTTC,CASSYSGLAEGNEQFF
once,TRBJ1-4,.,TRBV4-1,TGCGCCAGCAGCCAAGTCGGCCTCGGAGAAAAACTGTTTTTT,CASSQVGLGEKLFF
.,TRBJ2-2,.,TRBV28,TGTGCCAGCAGTTTACCACTACCCAGTACCGGGGAGCTGTTTTTT,CASSLPLPSTGELFF